A selection of T cell receptor beta chains follows, all from one sample in a study of blood T cell repertoires in COVID-19. Assay: immunoSEQ multiplex PCR; the TCRdb copy retains only in-frame clones and omits some. The data show approximately 27,000 clones, around nine tenths seen once. Specimen: peripheral blood. These receptors all come from a man between 65 and 80 years old with acute or convalescent COVID-19. CDR3s include the opening cysteine and the closing phenylalanine or tryptophan. The order of the fields is D gene, J gene, V gene, clone size, CDR3 DNA, CDR3 protein. D genes are given only for firm matches. A clone size is listed for some rows: how often the clone was seen (once, few, many), or a class if it is expanded.

TRBD2	TRBJ2-5	TRBV27	NA	TGTGCCAGCTGGACTAGCCCTCAAGAGACCCAGTACTTC	CASWTSPQETQYF
TRBD1	TRBJ1-2	TRBV11-2	NA	TGTGCCAGCAGCTTAGTACAGGGGGTAGGCTACACCTTC	CASSLVQGVGYTF
TRBD1	TRBJ1-5	TRBV6-2/TRBV6-3	NA	TGTGCCAGCAGTCCAGGACAGGGAATCCAGCCCCAGCATTTT	CASSPGQGIQPQHF
NA	TRBJ2-7	TRBV6-5	NA	TGTGCCAGCAGTTACTCGGGGGGAACCTCCTACGAGCAGTACTTC	CASSYSGGTSYEQYF
NA	TRBJ1-2	TRBV2	NA	TGTGCCAGCATCGAACGCGGATCGGGTGGCTACACCTTC	CASIERGSGGYTF
TRBD1	TRBJ1-2	TRBV28	NA	TGTGCCAGCAGTTTGTTCGCCGGGACAGGGAACTATGGCTACACCTTC	CASSLFAGTGNYGYTF
NA	TRBJ2-3	TRBV5-1	NA	TGCGCCAGCAGCTTGGGACGGGGAGCCACAGATACGCAGTATTTT	CASSLGRGATDTQYF
NA	TRBJ2-5	TRBV7-3	NA	TGTGCCAGCAGCTCCCGAGATCAAGAGACCCAGTACTTC	CASSSRDQETQYF
NA	TRBJ2-1	TRBV7-9	NA	TGTGCCAGCAGCCCTCTCGGGGTCTCACTCAACAATGAGCAGTTCTTC	CASSPLGVSLNNEQFF
TRBD2	TRBJ2-7	TRBV2	once	TGTGCCAGCAGCGCGCTTCCGGGACTAGCCTACGAGCAGTACTTC	CASSALPGLAYEQYF
TRBD2	TRBJ2-5	TRBV7-2	NA	TGTGCCAGCAGCTTAAATAGCGGGAGGGTAACCCAGTACTTC	CASSLNSGRVTQYF
NA	TRBJ2-7	TRBV27	NA	TGTGCCAGCAGTCCCAGACAGGCCCTGGGTTCGAGCGAGCAGTACTTC	CASSPRQALGSSEQYF
TRBD2	TRBJ2-5	TRBV7-3	NA	TGTGCCAGCAGCAGGACTAGCGGGAGGGGTGAGACCCAGTACTTC	CASSRTSGRGETQYF
NA	TRBJ1-1	TRBV6-5	NA	TGTGCCAGCAGTTACTCGGCACGGAGGGACACTGAAGCTTTCTTT	CASSYSARRDTEAFF
NA	TRBJ2-7	TRBV19	NA	TGTGCCAGTAGTATCCAACAGGGTGGGTACGAGCAGTACTTC	CASSIQQGGYEQYF
TRBD2	TRBJ2-3	TRBV14	once	TGTGCCAGCAGCGTACTAGCGGGGGTCACAGATACGCAGTATTTT	CASSVLAGVTDTQYF
NA	TRBJ2-1	TRBV5-8	NA	TGTGCCAGCAGCTTGGCTTTCCGGGTCAATGAGCAGTTCTTC	CASSLAFRVNEQFF
TRBD2	TRBJ2-1	TRBV5-5	NA	TGTGCCAGCAGCTTGGGAACTAGCGGCCGCTCCTACAATGAGCAGTTCTTC	CASSLGTSGRSYNEQFF
TRBD1	TRBJ1-3	TRBV4-1	NA	TGCGCCAGCAGCCAAGAGAAGGGGGCGCTTGGAAACACCATATATTTT	CASSQEKGALGNTIYF
NA	TRBJ2-5	TRBV27	NA	TGTGCCAGCAGGGCTACAGGGTTTTGGGAGACCCAGTACTTC	CASRATGFWETQYF
TRBD1	TRBJ2-7	TRBV10-3	NA	TGTGCCATCAGTGATGGACAGGGAGGTTCTAACGAGCAGTACTTC	CAISDGQGGSNEQYF
NA	TRBJ1-2	TRBV7-8	NA	TGTGCCAGCAGCCCGGGACTGCAGGGCTACACCTTC	CASSPGLQGYTF
TRBD1	TRBJ1-2	TRBV12-3/TRBV12-4	NA	TGTGCCAGCACCATCGACAGGGCTGGCTACACCTTC	CASTIDRAGYTF
NA	TRBJ1-5	TRBV12-5	NA	NA	CASVPGQGVLLFSPSIF
TRBD2	TRBJ2-2	TRBV6-2/TRBV6-3	NA	TGTGCCAGCAGCCGAAATGGCGGGAGCGGAAACGGGGAGCTGTTTTTT	CASSRNGGSGNGELFF
NA	TRBJ1-6	TRBV12-3/TRBV12-4	NA	TGTGCCAGCAGTTTAGATCGGGATTCACCCCTCCACTTT	CASSLDRDSPLHF
NA	TRBJ2-7	TRBV28	NA	TGTGCCAGCAGCCTCCAGGAAGGATACTACGAGCAGTACTTC	CASSLQEGYYEQYF
NA	TRBJ1-5	TRBV6-2/TRBV6-3	NA	TGTGCCAGCAGTTCCCCCCGGGACAAGTACCAGCCCCAGCATTTT	CASSSPRDKYQPQHF
TRBD2	TRBJ2-3	TRBV19	NA	TGTGCCAGTAGCACGGGAGGGACCCTCACAGATACGCAGTATTTT	CASSTGGTLTDTQYF
NA	TRBJ1-2	TRBV28	NA	TGTGCCAGCAGTTTTACGGGGTCTAAGGGCTACACCTTC	CASSFTGSKGYTF
NA	TRBJ1-2	TRBV19	NA	TGTGCCACCCTTCCATCAGGGTTCGCTAACTATGGCTACACCTTC	CATLPSGFANYGYTF
TRBD2	TRBJ2-7	TRBV4-1	NA	TGCGCCAGCAGCCCAGGGGGTAGGACTACTAGCGGGGGAGTCTACGAGCAGTACTTC	CASSPGGRTTSGGVYEQYF
NA	TRBJ1-2	TRBV9	NA	TGTGCCAGCAGCGTAGGAACCCAGGAAGGCTACACCTTC	CASSVGTQEGYTF